The entry below describes one T cell receptor (beta chain). Its target is not known. CD45RO-negative, CCR7-selected cells formed the naive CD8 fraction, which excluded terminally differentiated effector memory CD45RA+ cells. Within Nashville, Tennessee resided all donors, each a Caucasian adult. At deep level, the assay was performed. Using immunoSEQ multiplex PCR, the repertoire was profiled, and TCRdb retains in-frame clones only, with some absent. The table lists about 700,000 clones, about 91% of them singletons. The entry originates in a study of shared clonotypes between healthy human individuals. Study-wide points: Donors were few, which limited the genetic and exposure-history diversity represented.

V lost 4 bases and J lost 5; bases outside the gene matches: 3. The germline V gene encodes CDR1 SGHNT and CDR2 YYREEE (reference sequence). The CDR3 extends over 14 amino acids. The specimen was naive CD8+ T cells sorted from blood. The chain is built from TRBV5-4 and TRBJ2-1, with TRBD2 identical over 10 bases. The receptor comes from a man aged 25-40 years in good health. The CDR3 DNA reads TGTGCCAGCAGCCCCGGGACTAGCGACAATGAGCAGTTCTTC. It encodes CASSPGTSDNEQFF.